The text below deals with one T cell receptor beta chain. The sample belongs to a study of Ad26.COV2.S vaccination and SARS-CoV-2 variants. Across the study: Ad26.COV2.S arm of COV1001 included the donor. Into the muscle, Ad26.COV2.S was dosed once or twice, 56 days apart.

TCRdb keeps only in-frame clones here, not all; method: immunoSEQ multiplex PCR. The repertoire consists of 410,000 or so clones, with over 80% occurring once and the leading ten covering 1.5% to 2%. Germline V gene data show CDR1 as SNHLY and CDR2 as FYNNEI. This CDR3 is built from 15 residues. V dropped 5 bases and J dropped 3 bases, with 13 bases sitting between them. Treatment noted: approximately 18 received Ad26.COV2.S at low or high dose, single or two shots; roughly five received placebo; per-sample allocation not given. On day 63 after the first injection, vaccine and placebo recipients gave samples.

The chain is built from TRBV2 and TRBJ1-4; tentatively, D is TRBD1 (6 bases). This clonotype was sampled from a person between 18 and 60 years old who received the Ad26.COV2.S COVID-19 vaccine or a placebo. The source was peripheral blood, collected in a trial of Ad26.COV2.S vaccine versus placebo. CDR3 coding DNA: TGTGCCAGCAGTAGAGGGGGGGGTCCTAATGAAAAACTGTTTTTT. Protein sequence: CASSRGGGPNEKLFF.